The 18 T cell receptor beta chains presented below share a single source sample, sequenced in a study of CD8+CD57+ T cells in acquired aplastic anemia. The use of genomic DNA as template underpinned the TCR beta VDJ and CDR3 profiling. TCRdb analysed the reads with MiXCR anew, one entry per CDR3 protein. The sample comprises around 230,000 distinct CDR3 sequences, 60% to 65% of which are singletons, and about 29% rests with the top ten. The sample taken for sequencing was sorted CD4+, CD8+, or CD8+CD57+ T cells (not recorded which) from PBMCs. All receptors come from a human donor in good health.

This chain joins TRBV10-3 and TRBJ2-7; TRBD2 aligns across 12 bases. Losses at the gene ends were 10 bases for V and 4 bases for J; bases not matched to a gene: 5. This CDR3 is built from 13 residues. The V gene's germline CDR1 is ENHRY and CDR2 SYGVKD. CDR3 protein: CATATSGSYEQYF. The CDR3 nucleotides read TGTGCCACCGCGACTAGCGGGAGTTACGAGCAGTACTTC.

The chain joins TRBV7-8 to TRBJ1-1; possible D gene TRBD1, 6 bases. The CDR3 contains 18 residues. Germline V gives CDR1 SGHVS, CDR2 FQNEAQ. V lost 5 bases to trimming and J lost 3 bases, with 25 bases between them. As DNA, the CDR3 is TGTGCCAGCAGCCCAGAGGGGGAGGCAACATTGCTGTACACTGAAGCTTTCTTT. As protein: CASSPEGEATLLYTEAFF.

In this sample, this clonotype turned up a few times. J is TRBJ1-2 and V is TRBV7-2; D uncertain. This CDR3 is built from 14 residues. V was pared by 1 base and J by 8 bases, with 14 bases between. Germline V gene data show CDR1 as SGHTA and CDR2 as FQGNSA. CDR3 residues: CASSLDPLSKGYTF. CDR3 sequence (DNA): TGTGCCAGCAGCTTAGACCCCTTGAGTAAGGGCTACACCTTC.

This chain links TRBV20-1 with TRBJ2-7; weak D call: TRBD1 (6 bases). The germline V gene has CDR1 DFQATT and CDR2 SNEGSKA (reference sequence). Deletions cut 0 bases from V and 6 bases from J, with 15 bases between. This CDR3 region has 14 residues. CDR3 sequence (DNA): TGCAGTGCTAGAGATCGCAGGGGAGAGGTCGAGCAGTACTTC. Amino acid sequence: CSARDRRGEVEQYF.

This clonotype was picked up many times. V is TRBV5-5 and J is TRBJ2-7; 8 bases line up with TRBD2. The germline gives CDR1 SGHKS, CDR2 YYEKEE (reference sequence). The CDR3 has 16 residues. J lost 1 base, V lost 4 bases, and 10 bases had no gene match. The DNA of the CDR3 is TGTGCCAGCAGCCCAGGACTAGCAGGTGGGTCCTACGAGCAGTACTTC. Protein product: CASSPGLAGGSYEQYF.

The chain combines TRBV9 with TRBJ2-1; no firm D call. The germline V gene has CDR1 SGDLS and CDR2 YYNGEE. This CDR3 has 14 residues. The V and J ends lost 0 bases and 6 bases respectively, with 10 bases between them. The CDR3: CASSVGGSGNEQFF. The CDR3, as DNA: TGTGCCAGCAGCGTAGGCGGTTCCGGCAATGAGCAGTTCTTC. Combining the CDR3 with reference TRBV9 and TRBJ2-1 gives the whole variable domain DSGVTQTPKHLITATGQRVTLRCSPRSGDLSVYWYQQSLDQGLQFLIQYYNGEERAKGNILERFSAQQFPDLHSELNLSSLELGDSALYFCASSVGGSGNEQFFGPGTRLTVL.

The genes are TRBV7-2 and TRBJ1-1; no clear D. V lost 4 bases to trimming and J lost 10 bases, with 1 base between them. From germline, CDR1 is SGHTA and CDR2 FQGNSA. The CDR3 spans 8 residues. The CDR3 nucleotides read TGTGCCAGCAGCTCAGCTTTCTTT. This sequence encodes CASSSAFF.

The chain is built from TRBV6-4 and TRBJ2-1; D is possibly TRBD1 or TRBD2 (6 bases each). Germline CDR1 reads MRHNA; CDR2 reads SNTAGT. There are 14 residues in the CDR3. V lost 4 bases and J lost 7, with 14 bases in between. The CDR3 here is CASSVALGGNEQFF. The CDR3 bases are TGTGCCAGCAGTGTGGCGTTAGGGGGGAATGAGCAGTTCTTC.

This clonotype was counted many times. The chain is built from TRBV14 and TRBJ1-1, with D possibly TRBD1 on 6 matching bases. The V end was cut by 0 bases, the J end by 0 bases, with 14 bases between. The CDR3 spans 17 residues. Per the germline V gene, CDR1 is SGHDN and CDR2 is FVKESK. Here the CDR3 DNA reads TGTGCCAGCAGCCAAGATTTGCAGGGGCGAATGAACACTGAAGCTTTCTTT. Protein product: CASSQDLQGRMNTEAFF.

On this clonotype: Its ends do not fully match the called genes, so a read error is possible. The CDR3 reads CASSPTGARETQYF. As DNA, the CDR3 is TGCGCTAGCAGCCCCACAGGGGCGCGGGAGACCCAGTACTTC. V and J are TRBV5-1 and TRBJ2-5, with TRBD1 identical over 7 bases. The germline gives CDR1 SGHRS, CDR2 YFSETQ. The length of the CDR3 is 14 residues.

This chain connects TRBV7-3 to TRBJ2-7; 8 bases agree with TRBD1. The V segment lost 3 bases and the J segment 7 bases; nucleotides outside the gene matches: 2. This CDR3 is 12 amino acids long. The germline gives CDR1 SGHTA, CDR2 FQGTGA. The CDR3 bases are TGTGCCAGCAGCTTTACAGGGGGTGAGCAGTACTTC. Translation gives CASSFTGGEQYF.

The chain carries TRBV24-1 and TRBJ2-1, with 9 nucleotides matching TRBD2. Looked up from germline, CDR1 is KGHDR and CDR2 is SFDVKD. J lost 2 bases, V lost 6 bases, and 7 bases had no gene match. This CDR3 comprises 16 residues. CDR3 in DNA: TGTGCCACCAGTACTCCTAGCGGGACACCCTACAATGAGCAGTTCTTC. Translation gives CATSTPSGTPYNEQFF.

Details on this clonotype: Sequence at one end of the junction differs from germline and may be a read error. The chain has TRBV2 and TRBJ2-1; perhaps TRBD1 as D (5 bases). Germline V gene data show CDR1 as SNHLY and CDR2 as FYNNEI. The CDR3 is 14 amino acids. DNA of the CDR3: TGTGCCAGCAGGCGGACACCCCCCTACAATGAGCAGCTCTTC. It encodes CASRRTPPYNEQLF.

The genes are TRBV9 and TRBJ2-3; D is ambiguous. The CDR3 extends over 12 amino acids. Germline assignment: CDR1 SGDLS and CDR2 YYNGEE. Between the trimmed V and J ends, which lost 3 bases and 2 bases, there was a span of 4 bases. This chain's CDR3 is CASSAATDTQYF. CDR3 nucleotides: TGTGCCAGCAGCGCTGCCACAGATACGCAGTATTTT.

Regarding this clonotype: One end of the junction varies from germline; a read error may be responsible. The rearrangement joins TRBV7-7 to TRBJ2-1; D may be TRBD2 (5 bases). Germline V lookup: CDR1 SSHAT, CDR2 FNYEAQ (reference sequence). The CDR3 runs 15 residues. CDR3 nucleotide sequence: TGTGCTAGCAGCTTAGATGGACTGGGCCAAGAGACCCAGTTCTTC. It encodes CASSLDGLGQETQFF.

This clonotype occurred many times. The chain uses TRBV11-2 and TRBJ2-5; 12 bases are shared with TRBD2. There are 18 residues in the CDR3. J was trimmed by 2 bases and V by 6 bases; bases with no gene match: 13. Germline V gene lookup returns CDR1 SGHAT and CDR2 FQNNGV. CDR3 protein: CASRRYLGTSGLQETQYF. The CDR3 nucleotides read TGTGCCAGCAGGCGATATCTAGGGACTAGCGGGCTTCAAGAGACCCAGTACTTC.

The chain is built from TRBV2 and TRBJ1-1; TRBD1 aligns across 8 bases. Trimming removed 8 bases from V and 5 bases from J; junction bases left unmatched: 7. The germline V gene has CDR1 SNHLY and CDR2 FYNNEI. This CDR3 spans 13 amino acids. This CDR3 is CASLADRGTEAFF. DNA for the CDR3: TGTGCCAGCCTGGCCGACAGGGGTACTGAAGCTTTCTTT.

This chain uses TRBV20-1 with TRBJ2-7, with D hard to call. Between the trimmed V and J ends, which lost 5 bases and 5 bases, there was a span of 19 bases. The CDR3 is 14 amino acids. Germline assignment: CDR1 DFQATT and CDR2 SNEGSKA (reference sequence). CDR3: CSAGLSPSPHEQYF. In DNA, the CDR3 is TGCAGTGCTGGGTTGTCTCCTTCCCCCCACGAGCAGTACTTC.